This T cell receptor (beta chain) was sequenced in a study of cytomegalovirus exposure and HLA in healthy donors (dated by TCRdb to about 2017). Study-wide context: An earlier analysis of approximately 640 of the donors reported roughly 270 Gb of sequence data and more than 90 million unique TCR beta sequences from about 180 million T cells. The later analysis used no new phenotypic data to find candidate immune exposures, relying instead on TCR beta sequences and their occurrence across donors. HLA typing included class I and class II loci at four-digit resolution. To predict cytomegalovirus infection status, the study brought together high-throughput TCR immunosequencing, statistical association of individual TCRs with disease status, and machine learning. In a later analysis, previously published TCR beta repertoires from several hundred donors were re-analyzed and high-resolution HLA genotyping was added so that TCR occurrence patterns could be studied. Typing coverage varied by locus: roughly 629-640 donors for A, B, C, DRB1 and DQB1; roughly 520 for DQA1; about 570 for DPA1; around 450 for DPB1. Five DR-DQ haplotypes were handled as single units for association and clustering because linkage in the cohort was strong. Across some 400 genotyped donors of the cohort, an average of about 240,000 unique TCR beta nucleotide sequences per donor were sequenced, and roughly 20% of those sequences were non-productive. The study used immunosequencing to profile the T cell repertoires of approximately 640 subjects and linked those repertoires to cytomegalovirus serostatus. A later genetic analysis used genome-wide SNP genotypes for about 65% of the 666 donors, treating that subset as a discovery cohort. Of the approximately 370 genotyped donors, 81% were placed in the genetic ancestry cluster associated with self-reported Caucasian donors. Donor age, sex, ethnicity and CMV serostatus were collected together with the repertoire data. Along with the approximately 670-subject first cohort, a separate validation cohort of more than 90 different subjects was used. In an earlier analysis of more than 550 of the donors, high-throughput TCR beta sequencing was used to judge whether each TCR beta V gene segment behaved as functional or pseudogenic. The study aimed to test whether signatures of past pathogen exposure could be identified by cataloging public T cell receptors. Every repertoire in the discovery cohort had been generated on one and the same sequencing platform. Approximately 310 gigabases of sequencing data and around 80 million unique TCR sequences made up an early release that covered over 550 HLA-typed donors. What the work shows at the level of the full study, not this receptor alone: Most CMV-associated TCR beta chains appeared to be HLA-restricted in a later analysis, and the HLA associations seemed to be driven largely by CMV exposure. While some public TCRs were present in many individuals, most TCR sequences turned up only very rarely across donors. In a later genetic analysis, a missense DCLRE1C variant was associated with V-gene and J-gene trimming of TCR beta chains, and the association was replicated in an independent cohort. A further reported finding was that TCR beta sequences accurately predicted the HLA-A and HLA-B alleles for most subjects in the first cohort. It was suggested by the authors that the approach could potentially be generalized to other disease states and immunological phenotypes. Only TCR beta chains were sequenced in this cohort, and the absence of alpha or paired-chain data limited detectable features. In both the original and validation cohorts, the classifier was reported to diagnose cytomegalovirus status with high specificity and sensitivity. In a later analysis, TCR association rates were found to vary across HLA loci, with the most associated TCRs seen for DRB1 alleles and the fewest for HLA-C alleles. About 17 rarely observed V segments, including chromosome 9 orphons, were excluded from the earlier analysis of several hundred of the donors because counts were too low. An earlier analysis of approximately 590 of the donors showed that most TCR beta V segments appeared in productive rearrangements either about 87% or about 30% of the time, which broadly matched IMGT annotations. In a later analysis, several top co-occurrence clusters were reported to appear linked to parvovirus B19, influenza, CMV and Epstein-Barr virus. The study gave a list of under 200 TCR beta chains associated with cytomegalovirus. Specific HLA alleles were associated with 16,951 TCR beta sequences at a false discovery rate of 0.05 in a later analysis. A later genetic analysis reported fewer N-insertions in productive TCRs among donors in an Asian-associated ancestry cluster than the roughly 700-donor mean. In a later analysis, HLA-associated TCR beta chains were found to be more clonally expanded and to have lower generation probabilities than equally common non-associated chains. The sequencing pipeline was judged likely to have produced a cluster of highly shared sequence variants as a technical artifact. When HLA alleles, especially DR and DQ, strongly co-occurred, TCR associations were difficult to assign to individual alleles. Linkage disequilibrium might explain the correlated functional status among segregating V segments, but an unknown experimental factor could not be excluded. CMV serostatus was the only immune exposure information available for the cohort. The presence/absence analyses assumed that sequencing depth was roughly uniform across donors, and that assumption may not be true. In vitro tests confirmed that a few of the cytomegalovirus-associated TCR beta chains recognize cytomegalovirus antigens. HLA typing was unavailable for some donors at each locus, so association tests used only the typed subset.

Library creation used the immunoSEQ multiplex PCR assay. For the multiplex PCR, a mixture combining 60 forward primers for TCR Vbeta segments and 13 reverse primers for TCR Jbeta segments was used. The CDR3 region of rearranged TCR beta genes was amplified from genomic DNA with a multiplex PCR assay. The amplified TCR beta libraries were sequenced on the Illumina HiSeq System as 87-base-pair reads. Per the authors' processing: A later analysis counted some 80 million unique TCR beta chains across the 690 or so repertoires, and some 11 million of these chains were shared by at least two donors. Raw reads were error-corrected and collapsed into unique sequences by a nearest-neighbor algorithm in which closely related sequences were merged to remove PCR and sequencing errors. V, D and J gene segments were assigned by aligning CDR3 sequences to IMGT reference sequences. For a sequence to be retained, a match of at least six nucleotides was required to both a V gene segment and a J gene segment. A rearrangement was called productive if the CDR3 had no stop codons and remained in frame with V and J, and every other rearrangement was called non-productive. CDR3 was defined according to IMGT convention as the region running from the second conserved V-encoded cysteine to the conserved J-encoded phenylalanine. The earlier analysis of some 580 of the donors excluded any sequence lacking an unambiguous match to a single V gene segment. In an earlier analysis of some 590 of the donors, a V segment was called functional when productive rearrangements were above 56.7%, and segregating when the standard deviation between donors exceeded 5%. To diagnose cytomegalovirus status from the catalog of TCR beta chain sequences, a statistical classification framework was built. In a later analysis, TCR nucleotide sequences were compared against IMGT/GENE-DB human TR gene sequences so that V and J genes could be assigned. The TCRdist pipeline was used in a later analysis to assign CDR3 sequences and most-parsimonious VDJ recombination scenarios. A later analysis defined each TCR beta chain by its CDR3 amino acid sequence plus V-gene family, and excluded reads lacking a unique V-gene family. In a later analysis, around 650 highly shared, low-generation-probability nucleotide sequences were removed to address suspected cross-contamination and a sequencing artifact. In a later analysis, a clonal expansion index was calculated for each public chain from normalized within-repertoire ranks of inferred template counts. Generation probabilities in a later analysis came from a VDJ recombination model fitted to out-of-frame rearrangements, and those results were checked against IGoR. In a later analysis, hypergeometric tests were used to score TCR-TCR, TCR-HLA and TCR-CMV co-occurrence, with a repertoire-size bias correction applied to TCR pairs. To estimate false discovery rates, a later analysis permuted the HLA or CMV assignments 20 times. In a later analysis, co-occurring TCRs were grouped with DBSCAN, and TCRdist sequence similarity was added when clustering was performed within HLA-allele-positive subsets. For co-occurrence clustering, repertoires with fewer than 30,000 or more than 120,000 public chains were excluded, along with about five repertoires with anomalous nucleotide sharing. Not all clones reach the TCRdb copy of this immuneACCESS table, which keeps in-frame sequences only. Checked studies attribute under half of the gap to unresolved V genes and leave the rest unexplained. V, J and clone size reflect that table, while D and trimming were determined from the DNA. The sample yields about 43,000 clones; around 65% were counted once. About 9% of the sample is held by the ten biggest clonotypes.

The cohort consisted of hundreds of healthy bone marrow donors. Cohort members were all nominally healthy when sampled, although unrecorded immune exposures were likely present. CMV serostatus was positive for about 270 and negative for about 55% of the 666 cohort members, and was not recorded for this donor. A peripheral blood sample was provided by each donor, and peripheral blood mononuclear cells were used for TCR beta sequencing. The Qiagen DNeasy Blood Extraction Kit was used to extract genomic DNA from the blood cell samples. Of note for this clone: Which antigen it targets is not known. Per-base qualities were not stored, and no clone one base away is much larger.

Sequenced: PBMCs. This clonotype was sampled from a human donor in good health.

The CDR3 region has the sequence CASSEGDRDEKLFF. The nucleotide sequence is given as TGTGCCAGCAGTGAAGGGGACAGGGACGAAAAACTGTTTTTT. The rearrangement combines TRBV28 with TRBJ1-4; TRBD1 fits 9 bases in the junction. The CDR3 contains 14 residues, cysteine and phenylalanine counted. The DNA shown is the 42-base CDR3, in frame from base 1. Trimming removed 5 bases from V and 8 bases from J; the gene matches leave 6 bases unexplained. The germline V gene gives CDR1 as MDHEN and CDR2 as SYDVKM.